Each of the 9 T cell receptor beta chains below was sequenced from the same sample in a study of blood T cell repertoires in COVID-19. The data were produced by immunoSEQ multiplex PCR, yet TCRdb's version contains in-frame clones alone and is incomplete. The table includes fewer than 400,000 clones, less than 85% detected once. What was sequenced was PBMCs or T cells enriched from blood (not recorded which). Every receptor here comes from a woman under 40 who had been exposed to COVID-19.

J is TRBJ1-5 and V is TRBV7-2; D is unresolved. The CDR3 runs 12 residues. Trimming pared 5 bases from V and 6 bases from J, leaving 8 bases between. CDR1 is SGHTA, CDR2 FQGNSA, per germline. CDR3 sequence reads: CASSPPGQPQHF. The CDR3 DNA reads as TGTGCCAGCAGCCCCCCGGGTCAGCCCCAGCATTTT.

The chain uses TRBV25-1 and TRBJ2-1, with D maybe TRBD2 (5 bases). The CDR3 runs to 15 residues. With 5 bases removed from V and 0 bases from J, the gap between germline ends came to 11 bases. CDR1 is MGHDK, CDR2 SYGVNS, per germline. CDR3 region: CASSLGSASYNEQFF. CDR3 bases: TGTGCCAGCAGTCTCGGTAGCGCCTCCTACAATGAGCAGTTCTTC.

The genes are TRBV10-3 and TRBJ1-5; TRBD1 is a possible D gene (6 bases). Per germline, CDR1 ENHRY and CDR2 SYGVKD. The CDR3 loop spans 12 amino acids. V gave up 8 bases and J gave up 4 bases, with 9 bases separating them. The CDR3 here is CAIRDINQPQHF. In DNA, the CDR3 is TGTGCCATCCGGGACATTAATCAGCCCCAGCATTTT.

The chain combines TRBV2 with TRBJ2-7, with 7 bases identical to TRBD2. The CDR3 consists of 16 residues. Germline lookup yields CDR1 SNHLY and CDR2 FYNNEI. V dropped 3 bases and J dropped 7; count of bases not matched to a gene: 15. CDR3 region: CASSDRGLTGVREQYF. DNA of the CDR3: TGTGCCAGCAGTGACCGGGGACTAACGGGAGTTCGTGAGCAGTACTTC.

This rearrangement joins TRBV30 to TRBJ2-5; 8 bases fit TRBD1. Unmatched junction bases numbered 7, after V lost 3 bases and J lost 4 bases. This CDR3 comprises 14 residues. In germline, CDR1 is GTSNPN, CDR2 SVGIG (reference sequence). CDR3 bases: TGTGCCTGGAGCCTAACAGGGGGAACAGAGACCCAGTACTTC. It specifies CAWSLTGGTETQYF.

The gene calls are TRBV5-6 and TRBJ2-3, with TRBD1 matching over 10 bases. Trimming cost V 3 bases and J 5 bases; bases outside gene matches: 9. Per germline, CDR1 SGHDT and CDR2 YYEEEE. This CDR3 is built from 16 residues. The CDR3 bases are TGTGCCAGCAGCTCGGACAGGGGGTTTTATAGAGATACGCAGTATTTT. Translated, it gives CASSSDRGFYRDTQYF. Combining the CDR3 with reference TRBV5-6 and TRBJ2-3 gives the whole variable domain DAGVTQSPTHLIKTRGQQVTLRCSPKSGHDTVSWYQQALGQGPQFIFQYYEEEERQRGNFPDRFSGHQFPNYSSELNVNALLLGDSALYLCASSSDRGFYRDTQYFGPGTRLTVL.

The chain joins TRBV2 to TRBJ1-1; a weak D match, TRBD1 (5 bases). Germline V lookup: CDR1 SNHLY, CDR2 FYNNEI. The V gene lost 3 bases and the J gene lost 10 bases, with 15 bases spanning the gap. CDR3 length equals 13 residues. The CDR3 reads CASSDGGGGLAFF. The CDR3 DNA reads as TGTGCCAGCAGTGATGGCGGGGGGGGACTAGCTTTCTTT.

The CDR3 bases are TGTGCCAGCAGTTCGGAGTGGGAGACCCAGTACTTC. It specifies CASSSEWETQYF. This rearrangement joins TRBV12-3 or TRBV12-4 to TRBJ2-5; no clear D. Trimming took 4 bases from V and 5 from J, leaving 8 bases between them. The CDR3 is made up of 12 amino acids.

The chain carries TRBV13 and TRBJ1-1, with TRBD1 identical over 9 bases. The V segment lost 4 bases and the J segment 2 bases; nucleotides outside the gene matches: 5. The germline V gene encodes CDR1 PRHDT and CDR2 FYEKMQ (reference sequence). The CDR3 is 15 residues long. CDR3 nucleotides: TGTGCCAGCAGCTCGAACAGGGGGCGAAACACTGAAGCTTTCTTT. It translates to CASSSNRGRNTEAFF.